This is a list of T cell receptor beta chains from one sample in a study of regulatory T cells in long-lasting Graves disease. TCRdb used MiXCR to reprocess the multiplex PCR reads, holding one entry per CDR3 protein. The sample includes almost 350,000 distinct CDR3 sequences, around 20% of them seen just once. This specimen was peripheral blood mononuclear cells (PBMCs), taken when the disease was refractory, from a patient treated with antithyroid drugs. Receptors were obtained from a female donor with Graves disease. Each CDR3 is given with its conserved first and last residue. The D gene is left open where the match is weak. Only some rows state a clone size, as once, few, many or a class for expanded clones.

D	size	J	V	DNA	CDR3
NA	NA	TRBJ1-1	TRBV19	TGTGCCAGTGGGACAACGGGGAACACTGAAGCTTTCTTT	CASGTTGNTEAFF
NA	few	TRBJ2-5	TRBV14	TGTGCCAGCAGCCGGTCCTTCTGGGGAGAGACCCAGTACTTC	CASSRSFWGETQYF
TRBD2	NA	TRBJ2-3	TRBV7-9	TGTGCCAGCAGCCCACCGACTAGCAGCACAGATACGCAGTATTTT	CASSPPTSSTDTQYF
NA	few	TRBJ2-5	TRBV20-1	TGCAGTGCTAGACCCCTGGCCCCCCGGGGAGAGACCCAGTACTTC	CSARPLAPRGETQYF
TRBD1	many	TRBJ1-2	TRBV11-2	TGTGCCAGCAGCAGACTAACAGGGGGCGCATTTGGCTACACCTTC	CASSRLTGGAFGYTF
NA	many	TRBJ1-2	TRBV27	TGTGCCAGCAGTTTCAGCCCAGGCCACTATGGCTACACCTTC	CASSFSPGHYGYTF
NA	few	TRBJ2-5	TRBV12-3/TRBV12-4	TGTGCCAGCAGTTTCGGCTCAAAGGAGACCCAGTACTTC	CASSFGSKETQYF
TRBD1	few	TRBJ1-6	TRBV9	TGTGCCAGCAGTTTTCGGACAGGGGGCGATTCACCCCTCCACTTT	CASSFRTGGDSPLHF
NA	many	TRBJ1-1	TRBV2	TGTGCCAGCAGGCTACAGGGTGCCACTGAAGCTTTCTTT	CASRLQGATEAFF
NA	many	TRBJ2-7	TRBV28	TGTGCCAGCAGTTTAGCTTTTGGCAGGACCTACGAGCAGTACTTC	CASSLAFGRTYEQYF
NA	NA	TRBJ1-2	TRBV20-1	TGCAGTGCTGGAGGGGGTTACTATGGCTACACCTTC	CSAGGGYYGYTF
NA	many	TRBJ1-1	TRBV5-1	TGCGCCAGCCGGACTCTTGGGAACACTGAAGCTTTCTTT	CASRTLGNTEAFF
NA	few	TRBJ2-7	TRBV29-1	TGCAGCGTTGATGGTAAGGACAAATACGAGCAGTACTTC	CSVDGKDKYEQYF
NA	many	TRBJ1-5	TRBV18	TGTGCCAGCAGTCCCCGACGGGGAAATCAGCCCCAGCATTTT	CASSPRRGNQPQHF
NA	NA	TRBJ1-2	TRBV6-1	TGTGCCAGCAGTGAACTCCTTAACTATGGCTACACCTTC	CASSELLNYGYTF
TRBD1	many	TRBJ2-7	TRBV12-3/TRBV12-4	TGTGCCAGCAGCTCCGGGACAGGGAGAGACGAGCAGTACTTC	CASSSGTGRDEQYF
TRBD1	few	TRBJ1-1	TRBV13	TGTGCCAGCAGCACACTACAGGGGATCGTCGGGAGCACTGAAGCTTTCTTT	CASSTLQGIVGSTEAFF
NA	once	TRBJ1-2	TRBV6-4	TGTGCCAGCCACCAAGAGGTTGGAAACTATGGCTACACCTTC	CASHQEVGNYGYTF
NA	many	TRBJ2-7	TRBV2	TGTGCCAGCAGTGCCCTTGGTGGGTCGCGCTACGAGCAGTACTTC	CASSALGGSRYEQYF
NA	many	TRBJ2-7	TRBV7-9	TGTGCCAGCAGCCCCTTGAGTGACAGCTACGAGCAGTACTTC	CASSPLSDSYEQYF
TRBD1	NA	TRBJ2-7	TRBV4-1	TGCGCCAGCAGCCCCCGGGACAGGACCTACGAGCAGTACTTC	CASSPRDRTYEQYF
NA	NA	TRBJ2-7	TRBV6-1	TGTGCCAGCAGGGAAGGAGCGGGCCAGTACTCCTACGAGCAGTACTTC	CASREGAGQYSYEQYF
NA	few	TRBJ2-7	TRBV7-2	TGTGCCAGCAGCTTATATGTCTACGAGCAGTACTTC	CASSLYVYEQYF
TRBD1	many	TRBJ2-3	TRBV6-2/TRBV6-3	TGTGCCAGCAGTTATTCCGGGACAGGTCGGGATACGCAGTATTTT	CASSYSGTGRDTQYF
NA	many	TRBJ2-7	TRBV24-1	TGTGCCCCCAAGGAGACGCAAGTTTCCTACGAGCAGTACTTC	CAPKETQVSYEQYF
NA	NA	TRBJ1-2	TRBV9	TGTGCCAGCAGCGTAGGAGGGGCGGACTATGGCTACACCTTC	CASSVGGADYGYTF
NA	few	TRBJ2-7	TRBV5-1	TGCGCCAGCTCCCTAGAGAGGGGCGGTGTTGGGGAGCAGTACTTC	CASSLERGGVGEQYF
TRBD1	few	TRBJ1-6	TRBV6-2/TRBV6-3	TGTGCCAGCAGCACCCCCGGGACAGGCTATAATTCACCCCTCCACTTT	CASSTPGTGYNSPLHF
NA	many	TRBJ1-2	TRBV11-2	TGTGCCAGCAGCCAGGAGGGTCCGGGATACAACTATGGCTACACCTTC	CASSQEGPGYNYGYTF
TRBD1	many	TRBJ1-5	TRBV12-3/TRBV12-4	TGTGCCAGCAGTCCGCCGGACAGGGGGAACAATCAGCCCCAGCATTTT	CASSPPDRGNNQPQHF
NA	many	TRBJ2-4	TRBV6-1	TGTGCCAGCAGTGAGCGGGCAGGGCTTAAAAACATTCAGTACTTC	CASSERAGLKNIQYF
NA	many	TRBJ1-2	TRBV19	TGTGCCAGTAGCCCAGACAGCCGGGGAAGCTATGGCTACACCTTC	CASSPDSRGSYGYTF
NA	NA	TRBJ1-1	TRBV4-1	TGCGCCAGCAGCCCTCTAACCGGGTCTTTGAACACTGAAGCTTTCTTT	CASSPLTGSLNTEAFF
NA	many	TRBJ1-2	TRBV6-5	TGTGCCAGCAGTTACTCGAAAGGGAACTATGGCTACACCTTC	CASSYSKGNYGYTF
NA	many	TRBJ1-6	TRBV5-1	TGCGCCAGCAGCTTGTTCACGACAGTGGAGAATTCACCCCTCCACTTT	CASSLFTTVENSPLHF
NA	few	TRBJ2-7	TRBV10-3	TGTGCCATCAGTGTGGCTATTCCCGACGAGCAGTACTTC	CAISVAIPDEQYF
TRBD1	few	TRBJ1-1	TRBV27	TGTGCCAGCAGTTTATTTGACAGGGCCACTGAAGCTTTCTTT	CASSLFDRATEAFF
NA	many	TRBJ1-2	TRBV10-3	TGTGCCATGAAGGGAGGAGACTACTATGGCTACACCTTC	CAMKGGDYYGYTF
TRBD2	many	TRBJ2-5	TRBV28	TGTGCCAGCAGTCACCCACTAGCGGGACAGCAAGAGACCCAGTACTTC	CASSHPLAGQQETQYF
NA	few	TRBJ2-3	TRBV11-2	TGTGCCAGCAGCTTAGACTGGGTCGGTAGCACAGATACGCAGTATTTT	CASSLDWVGSTDTQYF
NA	many	TRBJ1-4	TRBV6-1	TGTGCCAGCAGTGTGACCATTAGCGCAGAAAAACTGTTTTTT	CASSVTISAEKLFF
TRBD1	many	TRBJ2-7	TRBV7-2	TGTGCCAGCAGCTGGGGACAGGGGGCTTACGAGCAGTACTTC	CASSWGQGAYEQYF
TRBD1	many	TRBJ2-5	TRBV6-5	TGTGCCAGCAGTTCGACAGGGGGTGGCTCGGAGACCCAGTACTTC	CASSSTGGGSETQYF
NA	few	TRBJ1-2	TRBV27	TGTGCCAGCAGTTGGGACATTCGCTATGGCTACACCTTC	CASSWDIRYGYTF
TRBD2	NA	TRBJ2-5	TRBV4-2	TGTGCCGGCAGCCAGGTAGGGACTAGCGGAGTTCAAGAGACCCAGTACTTC	CAGSQVGTSGVQETQYF
NA	few	TRBJ1-1	TRBV29-1	TGCAGCACACTGCCCGGGGGCTACACTGAAGCTTTCTTT	CSTLPGGYTEAFF
TRBD1	NA	TRBJ1-3	TRBV5-1	TGCGCCAGCAGCCCGGGACAGTGGGTGGACACCATATATTTT	CASSPGQWVDTIYF
TRBD1	few	TRBJ2-7	TRBV19	TGTGCCAGTAGTAGGTTCCAGGGGGAAAACGAGCAGTACTTC	CASSRFQGENEQYF
NA	NA	TRBJ2-7	TRBV6-2/TRBV6-3	TGTGCCAGCAGTTATAGTCGGCCCCGGCCCGTCTACGAGCAGTACTTC	CASSYSRPRPVYEQYF
NA	NA	TRBJ1-3	TRBV4-3	TGCGCCAGCAGCCAAGGATTATACGAGGGGCCTGGAAACACCATATATTTT	CASSQGLYEGPGNTIYF
TRBD1	NA	TRBJ2-3	TRBV5-5	TGTGCCAGCAGCCTGGGGCCAGGGGGTATCACAGATACGCAGTATTTT	CASSLGPGGITDTQYF
NA	few	TRBJ2-5	TRBV4-1	TGCGCCAGCGGTATAGGCGCCGGGGAGACCCAGTACTTC	CASGIGAGETQYF
TRBD1	many	TRBJ1-5	TRBV28	TGTGCCAGCAGTTCCACCAGGGGGCCTAGCAATCAGCCCCAGCATTTT	CASSSTRGPSNQPQHF
TRBD1	many	TRBJ1-2	TRBV3-1	TGTGCCAGCAGCCAAAGGTCGACAGGGGTTACCTATGGCTACACCTTC	CASSQRSTGVTYGYTF